Shown below are 19 T cell receptor beta chains from a single sample sequenced in a study of OX40 agonist ivuxolimab in advanced cancers. Assay: immunoSEQ multiplex PCR; the TCRdb copy retains only in-frame clones and omits some. The repertoire holds around 65,000 clones, nearly 90% seen once, with under 0.4% in the top ten. Specimen: CD4+ or CD8+ T cells sorted from blood, collected in a trial of the OX40 agonist ivuxolimab. All receptors come from an adult with an advanced solid tumor such as melanoma, head and neck, liver or kidney cancer.

V and J are TRBV4-2 and TRBJ1-6, with a possible D match to TRBD1 (5 bases). The CDR3 has 15 amino acids. Trimming left V 4 bases short and J 0 bases short, with 7 bases between. The germline V gene encodes CDR1 LGHNA and CDR2 YNFKEQ. CDR3 residues: CASSPDSSYNSPLHF. CDR3 DNA: TGTGCCAGCAGCCCAGACAGCTCCTATAATTCACCCCTCCACTTT.

The V gene is TRBV27, the J gene TRBJ2-7; 8 nucleotides align to TRBD2. CDR3 length: 18 residues. Germline V lookup: CDR1 MNHEY, CDR2 SMNVEV (reference sequence). V gave up 8 bases and J gave up 5 bases; unmatched junction bases: 23. CDR3 residues: CASRSGTGGGLTLHEQYF. The CDR3 DNA follows: TGTGCCAGCCGTTCGGGAACGGGGGGGGGTTTAACCCTCCACGAGCAGTACTTC.

For this clone: The same CDR3 arises from other DNA sequences in this sample as well. This sequence joins TRBV9 and TRBJ2-5, with D perhaps TRBD2 (6 bases). With 3 bases removed from V and 2 bases from J, the gap between germline ends came to 11 bases. Germline loops: CDR1 SGDLS, CDR2 YYNGEE. The CDR3 is 14 amino acids. CDR3 coding DNA: TGTGCCAGCAGCGCCGGGGAGGCGCAAGAGACCCAGTACTTC. It codes for CASSAGEAQETQYF.

This clone came up a few times. CDR3 coding DNA: TGTGCCAGCAGCCCCTCGACAGGGTACAATCAGCCCCAGCATTTT. This sequence encodes CASSPSTGYNQPQHF. The chain links TRBV5-5 to TRBJ1-5, with TRBD1 matching 7 bases. The CDR3 is made up of 15 amino acids. Germline assignment: CDR1 SGHKS and CDR2 YYEKEE (reference sequence). V lost 4 bases to trimming and J lost 3 bases; unmatched junction nucleotides: 7.

This rearrangement joins TRBV10-3 to TRBJ2-5; the D call may be TRBD1 or TRBD2 (5 bases each). Germline-derived CDR1 and CDR2 are ENHRY and SYGVKD. Between the trimmed V and J ends, which lost 6 bases and 4 bases, there was a span of 12 bases. The CDR3 has 13 amino acids. The CDR3 DNA sequence: TGTGCCATCAGCGCCGGGACGGGAGAGACCCAGTACTTC. Protein sequence: CAISAGTGETQYF.

V gene TRBV7-2 combines with J gene TRBJ2-1, with 11 bases lining up with TRBD2. V trimming: 1 base; J trimming: 6 bases; junction bases outside the gene matches: 14. The germline V gene has CDR1 SGHTA and CDR2 FQGNSA. The length of the CDR3 is 19 residues. The CDR3 DNA is TGTGCCAGCAGCTTAGAGCCCGAATCCACTAGCGGGGGTTTCAATGAGCAGTTCTTC. Its protein product is CASSLEPESTSGGFNEQFF. The whole variable domain, filled in from reference TRBV7-2 and TRBJ2-1, reads GAGVSQSPSNKVTEKGKDVELRCDPISGHTALYWYRQSLGQGLEFLIYFQGNSAPDKSGLPSDRFSAERTGGSVSTLTIQRTQQEDSAVYLCASSLEPESTSGGFNEQFFGPGTRLTVL.

The chain employs TRBV7-2 and TRBJ1-2; 12 positions match TRBD1. CDR3 length: 16 residues. Germline values: CDR1 SGHTA, CDR2 FQGNSA. Losses at the gene ends were 4 bases for V and 5 bases for J; bases not matched to a gene: 8. The CDR3 loop reads CASSYAGTGGSYGYTF. CDR3 in DNA: TGTGCCAGCAGCTACGCCGGGACAGGGGGCTCTTATGGCTACACCTTC. Supplemented by reference TRBV7-2 and TRBJ1-2, the full variable domain reads GAGVSQSPSNKVTEKGKDVELRCDPISGHTALYWYRQSLGQGLEFLIYFQGNSAPDKSGLPSDRFSAERTGGSVSTLTIQRTQQEDSAVYLCASSYAGTGGSYGYTFGSGTRLTVV.

The genes are TRBV7-6 and TRBJ2-1; tentatively, D is TRBD2 (6 bases). Germline CDR1 is SGHVS and CDR2 is FNYEAQ. The CDR3 runs 15 residues. The V end was cut by 0 bases, the J end by 2 bases, with 8 bases between. The DNA of the CDR3 is TGTGCCAGCAGCTTAGCGGGGGGTACCTACAATGAGCAGTTCTTC. It codes for CASSLAGGTYNEQFF. Full variable domain (missing parts from reference TRBV7-6 and TRBJ2-1): GAGVSQSPRYKVTKRGQDVALRCDPISGHVSLYWYRQALGQGPEFLTYFNYEAQQDKSGLPNDRFSAERPEGSISTLTIQRTEQRDSAMYRCASSLAGGTYNEQFFGPGTRLTVL.

The chain couples TRBV19 to TRBJ1-1; 9 nucleotides match TRBD1. Germline V gives CDR1 LNHDA, CDR2 SQIVND (reference sequence). Unmatched junction bases numbered 7, after V lost 10 bases and J lost 1 base. The CDR3 extends over 14 amino acids. The CDR3 region is CATSLQGANTEAFF. The CDR3 coding sequence is TGTGCCACCTCCCTACAGGGGGCGAACACTGAAGCTTTCTTT. The full variable domain, rest sourced from reference TRBV19 and TRBJ1-1, is DGGITQSPKYLFRKEGQNVTLSCEQNLNHDAMYWYRQDPGQGLRLIYYSQIVNDFQKGDIAEGYSVSREKKESFPLTVTSAQKNPTAFYLCATSLQGANTEAFFGQGTRLTVV.

The chain combines TRBV5-4 with TRBJ2-2; D may be TRBD2 (6 bases). CDR3 length: 13 amino acids. The germline CDR1 and CDR2 sequences are SGHNT and YYREEE (reference sequence). V was trimmed by 9 bases and J by 3 bases, leaving 12 bases between them. The CDR3 sequence: CATHGGDTGELFF. Here the CDR3 DNA reads TGTGCCACTCACGGCGGGGACACCGGGGAGCTGTTTTTT.

DNA for the CDR3: TGTGCCAGCAGCTTGGGCCTTAACTCCTACGAGCAGTACTTC. This encodes CASSLGLNSYEQYF. The V call is TRBV5-4, the J call TRBJ2-7; D is undetermined. V was trimmed by 0 bases and J by 0 bases, leaving 7 bases between them. The CDR3 contains 14 residues. CDR1 and CDR2 (germline): SGHNT, YYREEE (reference sequence).

The chain recombines TRBV5-8 with TRBJ1-6; 8 bases line up with TRBD1. V lost 2 bases, J lost 8 bases, and 6 bases stayed unmatched. The germline V gene has CDR1 SGHTS and CDR2 YDEGEE. This CDR3 has 15 amino acids. As DNA, the CDR3 is TGTGCCAGCAGCTTTTGGACAGGGCGTGATTCACCCCTCCACTTT. It codes for CASSFWTGRDSPLHF.

In nucleotides, the CDR3 is TGCAGTGCTCCCTCCGACTATGGCTACACCTTC. Translating gives CSAPSDYGYTF. The chain joins TRBV20-1 to TRBJ1-2, with D hard to call. CDR3 size: 11 residues. Germline loops: CDR1 DFQATT, CDR2 SNEGSKA (reference sequence). Deletions cut 5 bases from V and 3 bases from J, with 7 bases between.

This clone was detected a few times. This chain connects TRBV19 to TRBJ1-1; no reliable D call. V gave up 3 bases and J gave up 2 bases, with 4 bases separating them. The CDR3 consists of 12 residues. CDR1 is LNHDA and CDR2 is SQIVND in the germline V gene (reference sequence). This CDR3 reads CASSIGNTEAFF. As DNA, the CDR3 is TGTGCCAGTAGTATTGGAAACACTGAAGCTTTCTTT.

This chain joins TRBV6-5 and TRBJ1-2; the match to TRBD1 covers 7 bases. V was pared by 11 bases and J by 5 bases, with 8 bases of the junction left unmatched. CDR3 length equals 12 residues. In germline, CDR1 is MNHEY, CDR2 SVGAGI. CDR3 in DNA: TGTGCCGCCGCAGGGGGGGAATATGGCTACACCTTC. Encoded protein: CAAAGGEYGYTF.

The chain combines TRBV7-2 with TRBJ2-7, with D uncertain. The CDR3 consists of 14 residues. Germline V lookup: CDR1 SGHTA, CDR2 FQGNSA. Deletions cut 2 bases from V and 6 bases from J, with 14 bases between. The CDR3 DNA reads TGTGCCAGCAGCTTACAACAGATCTCCCTCGAGCAGTACTTC. Its protein product is CASSLQQISLEQYF.

This chain links TRBV7-2 with TRBJ2-5; 7 bases are a match to TRBD1. This CDR3 is 15 amino acids long. V shed 5 bases, J shed 4 bases, and the junction held 10 bases outside the gene matches. Per the germline V gene, CDR1 is SGHTA and CDR2 is FQGNSA. The CDR3 reads CASSPGQRIGETQYF. CDR3 DNA sequence: TGTGCCAGCAGCCCGGGACAGAGAATAGGAGAGACCCAGTACTTC. Variable domain in full (rest from reference TRBV7-2 and TRBJ2-5): GAGVSQSPSNKVTEKGKDVELRCDPISGHTALYWYRQSLGQGLEFLIYFQGNSAPDKSGLPSDRFSAERTGGSVSTLTIQRTQQEDSAVYLCASSPGQRIGETQYFGPGTRLLVL.

This chain joins TRBV6-5 and TRBJ2-7; D may be TRBD1 (5 bases). This CDR3 is built from 15 residues. Germline CDR1 is MNHEY and CDR2 is SVGAGI. Trimming took off 5 bases at V and 0 bases at J, with 14 bases between the two ends. CDR3 amino acids: CASSTRQTSSYEQYF. Written as DNA, the CDR3 is TGTGCCAGCAGTACCCGACAGACAAGCTCCTACGAGCAGTACTTC.

The gene calls are TRBV5-6 and TRBJ2-7; D remains unclear. Trimming took off 2 bases at V and 2 bases at J, with 11 bases between the two ends. The germline gives CDR1 SGHDT, CDR2 YYEEEE. The CDR3 consists of 14 residues. CDR3 DNA sequence: TGTGCCAGCAGCTTCACGGGCACTCCCTACGAGCAGTACTTC. Encoded protein: CASSFTGTPYEQYF.